The clone carrying this T cell receptor beta chain is medium-sized in the sample. The CDR3 spans 16 residues. CDR1 and CDR2 from the germline V gene are SGHTA and FQGNSA. The J segment lost 4 bases and the V segment lost 5 bases, leaving 12 bases of the junction unmatched. This entry belongs to a study of immune characterization of retroperitoneal liposarcoma. MiXCR, run by TCRdb on the PCR reads, gives a single entry per CDR3 protein. The data contain more than 10,000 distinct CDR3 sequences, approximately 48% of them seen just once; the ten biggest clones take up 9% to 15%. The specimen sequenced was tumor tissue. This TCR came from a female donor with retroperitoneal liposarcoma. The V call is TRBV7-2, the J call TRBJ2-5; TRBD2 matches at 8 bases. The CDR3, as DNA: TGTGCCAGCAGCATGCGCTCGAGCGGGAGTCTAGAGACCCAGTACTTC. This codes for CASSMRSSGSLETQYF.